This T cell receptor (beta chain) was observed in a study of blood T cells in healthy people across ages. About the study: Using template switching, researchers captured about one barcoded beta molecule for each two T cells.

The authors ran a second PCR of about 6 to 11 cycles using a sample-barcoded 5' primer and a J-beta primer mix. MiXCR was run by TCRdb on the 5' RACE reads, yielding one entry per CDR3 protein. The sample shows around 870,000 distinct CDR3 sequences, more than 25% of them seen only once. The CDR3 is 15 residues long. CDR1 and CDR2 (germline): SGHTA, FQGNSA. V lost 2 bases, J lost 5 bases, and 7 bases stayed unmatched. This clonotype was seen a handful of times. This TCR was recovered from a woman of 80 years or more in good health. This chain links TRBV7-2 with TRBJ1-1; TRBD1 aligns across 8 bases. The sequencing sample was made of blood. CDR3 DNA sequence: TGTGCCAGCAGCTTACAGGGGGCTTCGTGGACTGAAGCTTTCTTT. It codes for CASSLQGASWTEAFF.